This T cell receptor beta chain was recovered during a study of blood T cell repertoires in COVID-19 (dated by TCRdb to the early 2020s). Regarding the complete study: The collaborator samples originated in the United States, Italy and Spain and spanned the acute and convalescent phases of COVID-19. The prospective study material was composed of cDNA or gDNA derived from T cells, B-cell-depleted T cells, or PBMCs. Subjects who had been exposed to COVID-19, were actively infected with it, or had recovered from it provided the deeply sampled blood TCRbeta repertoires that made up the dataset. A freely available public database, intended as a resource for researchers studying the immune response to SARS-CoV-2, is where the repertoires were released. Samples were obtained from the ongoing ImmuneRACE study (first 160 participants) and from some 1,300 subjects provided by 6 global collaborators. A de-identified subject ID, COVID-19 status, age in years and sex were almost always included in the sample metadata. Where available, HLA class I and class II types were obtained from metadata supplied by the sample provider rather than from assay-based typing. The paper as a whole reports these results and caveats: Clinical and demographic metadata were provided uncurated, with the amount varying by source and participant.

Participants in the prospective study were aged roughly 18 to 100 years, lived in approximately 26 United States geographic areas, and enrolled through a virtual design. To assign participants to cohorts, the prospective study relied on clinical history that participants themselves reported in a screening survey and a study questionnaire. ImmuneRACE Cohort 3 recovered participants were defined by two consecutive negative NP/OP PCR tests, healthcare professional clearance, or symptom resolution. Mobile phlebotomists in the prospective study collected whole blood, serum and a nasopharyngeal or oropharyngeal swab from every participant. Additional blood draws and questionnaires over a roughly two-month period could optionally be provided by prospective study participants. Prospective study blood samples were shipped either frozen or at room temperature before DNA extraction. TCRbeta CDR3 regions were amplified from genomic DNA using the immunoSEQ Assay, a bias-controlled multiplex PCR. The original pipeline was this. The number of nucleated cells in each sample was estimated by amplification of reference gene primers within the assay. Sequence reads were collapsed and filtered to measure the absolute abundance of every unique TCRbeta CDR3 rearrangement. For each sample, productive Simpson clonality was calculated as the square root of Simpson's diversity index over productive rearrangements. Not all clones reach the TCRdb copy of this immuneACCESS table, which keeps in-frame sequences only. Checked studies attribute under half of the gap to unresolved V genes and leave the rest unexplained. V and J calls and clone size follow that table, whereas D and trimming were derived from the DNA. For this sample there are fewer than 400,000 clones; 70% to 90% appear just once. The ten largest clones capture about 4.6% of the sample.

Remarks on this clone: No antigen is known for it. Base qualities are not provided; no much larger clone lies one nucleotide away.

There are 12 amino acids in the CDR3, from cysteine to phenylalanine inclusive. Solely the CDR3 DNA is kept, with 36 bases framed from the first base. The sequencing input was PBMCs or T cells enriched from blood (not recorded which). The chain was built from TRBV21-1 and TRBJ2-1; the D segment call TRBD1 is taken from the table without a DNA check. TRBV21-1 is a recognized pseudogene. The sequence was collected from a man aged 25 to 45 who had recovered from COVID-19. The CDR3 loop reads CASSKEGTEEFF. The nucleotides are TGTGCCAGCAGCAAAGAGGGGACAGAGGAGTTCTTC.